The clone carrying this TCR beta chain has a single count. The CDR3 length is 14 residues. Trimming shortened V by 2 bases and J by 1 base, and 5 bases separated the two germline ends. Germline V lookup: CDR1 LGHDT, CDR2 YNNKEL (reference sequence). This specimen belongs to a study of blood T cell repertoires in COVID-19. Study context: Sites in the United States, Italy and Spain provided acute and convalescent COVID-19 samples.

As processed by the authors: Quantification of nucleated cells was approximated via reference gene primer amplification. The table came from immunoSEQ multiplex PCR; TCRdb's copy has only in-frame clones and leaves some out. Clone size and V and J calls were adopted from that table, with D and trimming inferred from the DNA. In the table there are over 130,000 clones, about four fifths of which are singletons. V and J are TRBV3-1 (or the pseudogene TRBV3-2) and TRBJ2-2, with no clear D. Source material: peripheral blood. The TCR comes from a woman in her sixties with acute or convalescent COVID-19. The CDR3: CASSQSWNTGELFF. In nucleotides, the CDR3 is TGTGCCAGCAGCCAATCCTGGAACACCGGGGAGCTGTTTTTT.